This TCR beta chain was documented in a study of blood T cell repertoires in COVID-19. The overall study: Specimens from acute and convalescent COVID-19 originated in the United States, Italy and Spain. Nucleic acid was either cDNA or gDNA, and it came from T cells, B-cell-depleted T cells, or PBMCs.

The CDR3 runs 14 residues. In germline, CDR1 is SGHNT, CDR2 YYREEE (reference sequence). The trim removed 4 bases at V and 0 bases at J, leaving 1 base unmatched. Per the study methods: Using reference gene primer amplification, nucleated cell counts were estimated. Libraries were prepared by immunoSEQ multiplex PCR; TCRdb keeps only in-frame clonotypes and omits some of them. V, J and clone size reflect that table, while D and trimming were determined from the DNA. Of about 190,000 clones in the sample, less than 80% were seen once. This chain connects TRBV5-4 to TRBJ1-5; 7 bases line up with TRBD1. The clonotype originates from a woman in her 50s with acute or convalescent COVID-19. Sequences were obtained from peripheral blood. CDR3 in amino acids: CASSRQGSNQPQHF. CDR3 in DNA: TGTGCCAGCAGCAGACAGGGTAGCAATCAGCCCCAGCATTTT.